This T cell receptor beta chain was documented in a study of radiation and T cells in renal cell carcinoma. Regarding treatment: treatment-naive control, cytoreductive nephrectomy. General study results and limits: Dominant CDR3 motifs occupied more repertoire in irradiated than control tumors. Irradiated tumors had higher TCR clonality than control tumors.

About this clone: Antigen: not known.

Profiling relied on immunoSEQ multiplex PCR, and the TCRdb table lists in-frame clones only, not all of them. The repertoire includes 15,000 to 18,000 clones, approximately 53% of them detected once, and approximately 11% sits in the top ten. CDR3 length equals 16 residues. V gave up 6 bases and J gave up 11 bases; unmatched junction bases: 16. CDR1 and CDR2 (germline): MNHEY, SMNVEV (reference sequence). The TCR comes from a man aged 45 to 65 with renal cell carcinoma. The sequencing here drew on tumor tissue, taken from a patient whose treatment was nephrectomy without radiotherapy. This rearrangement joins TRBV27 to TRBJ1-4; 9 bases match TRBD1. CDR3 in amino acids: CASRSGTGRVGRKLFF. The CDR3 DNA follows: TGTGCCAGCAGATCCGGGACAGGGAGGGTGGGGAGGAAACTGTTTTTT.